This entry describes one T cell receptor (beta chain). Its target is unknown. This specimen belongs to a study of T cells in Graves' hyperthyroidism and ophthalmopathy. Overall study findings and caveats: In simple terms, a model built on 13 V-J features told ophthalmopathy apart from stable hyperthyroidism. Peripheral blood also featured most of the thyroid clonotypes expanded above 0.001. Ophthalmopathy prediction by the model preceded onset by a median about 6 months.

V was pared by 3 bases and J by 5 bases, with 13 bases between. CDR3 size: 13 residues. Germline V gives CDR1 SQVTM, CDR2 ANQGSEA. Uncontrolled infection, other autoimmune disease, pregnancy or lactation disqualified patients from enrolment. Amplification yielded TCR beta CDR3 regions, with RNA transcripts as the source. Researchers ran a first-round RT-PCR on the TCR CDR3 using the HTBI primer set. TCRdb re-called the multiplex PCR reads with MiXCR, one entry per CDR3 protein. The data contain around 660,000 distinct CDR3 sequences, 40% to 55% of them singletons. This TCR was sampled from an adult man with Graves' disease, either hyperthyroidism or ophthalmopathy (not recorded which). V gene TRBV29-1 combines with J gene TRBJ1-2, with a possible D match to TRBD1 (6 bases). Sequencing input: peripheral blood or thyroid tissue (not recorded which). The CDR3 sequence: CSVDGGQIYGYTF. For the CDR3, the DNA is TGCAGCGTTGATGGGGGACAAATTTATGGCTACACCTTC. Full variable domain (rest looked up from reference TRBV29-1 and TRBJ1-2): SAVISQKPSRDICQRGTSLTIQCQVDSQVTMMFWYRQQPGQSLTLIATANQGSEATYESGFVIDKFPISRPNLTFSTLTVSNMSPEDSSIYLCSVDGGQIYGYTFGSGTRLTVV.